This is a list of T cell receptor beta chains from one sample in a study of blood T cell repertoires in COVID-19. The repertoire was sequenced with immunoSEQ multiplex PCR; TCRdb's copy has only in-frame clones and lacks some. Of some 670,000 clones in the sample, approximately 90% were seen once. The sequenced sample consisted of peripheral blood. The receptors stem from a woman aged 18-29 years with acute or convalescent COVID-19. CDR3s include the opening cysteine and the closing phenylalanine or tryptophan. A D gene is named only where the DNA matches it firmly. Some rows mark clone size as missing; the rest say once, few, many or name a class of expanded clone.

TRBV2	TRBD1	.	TRBJ1-6	TGTGCCAGCATCTCGATTGGGACAGTGAGCTCCTATAATTCACCCCTCCACTTT	CASISIGTVSSYNSPLHF
TRBV18	.	.	TRBJ1-4	TGTGCCAGCTCATTTGGAGTGGATGAAAAACTGTTTTTT	CASSFGVDEKLFF
TRBV29-1	.	.	TRBJ2-7	TGCAGCGTTGTAACCGACACCTACGAGCAGTACTTC	CSVVTDTYEQYF
TRBV6-2/TRBV6-3	.	.	TRBJ1-6	TGTGCCAGCAGTTACTCTCCAGGATCAGATTACTCCTATAATTCACCCCTCCACTTT	CASSYSPGSDYSYNSPLHF
TRBV11-2	.	.	TRBJ1-5	TGTGCCAGCAGCACTCGACCCCCGGACAAGCTCGGCCAACAGCCCCAGCATTTT	CASSTRPPDKLGQQPQHF
TRBV6-2/TRBV6-3	TRBD1	.	TRBJ1-1	TGTGCCAGCAGTTATTTAACAGGGGGCCGTATGAACACTGAAGCTTTCTTT	CASSYLTGGRMNTEAFF
TRBV5-6	.	.	TRBJ1-3	TGTGCCAGCAGCTCCCACGACAGCTCTGGAAACACCATATATTTT	CASSSHDSSGNTIYF
TRBV29-1	TRBD1	.	TRBJ2-3	TGCAGCGTTGAAATAGCAGCCCCAGGGGGCCGAACGCAGTATTTT	CSVEIAAPGGRTQYF
TRBV7-9	TRBD1	few	TRBJ1-2	TGTGCCAGCAGTCCTGGGACAGGGGGCTATGGCTACACCTTC	CASSPGTGGYGYTF
TRBV12-3/TRBV12-4	TRBD1	.	TRBJ1-3	TGTGCCAGCAGTTTAAAGGGGGCTGGCACCATATATTTT	CASSLKGAGTIYF
TRBV6-5	TRBD1	.	TRBJ1-1	TGTGCCAGCACCCCCGGTGGGACAGGCGGCACTGAAGCTTTCTTT	CASTPGGTGGTEAFF
TRBV6-6	.	.	TRBJ1-1	TGTGCCAGCAGTTACGACGGCGGGGTGAACACTGAAGCTTTCTTT	CASSYDGGVNTEAFF
TRBV7-9	.	.	TRBJ1-1	TGTGCCAGCACCTTAGCTGGCAGGTCCACTGAAGCTTTCTTT	CASTLAGRSTEAFF
TRBV5-6	.	.	TRBJ1-5	TGTGCCAGCAGCTCCGAGGGAAATCGACAGCCCCAGCATTTT	CASSSEGNRQPQHF
TRBV12-3/TRBV12-4	.	.	TRBJ1-4	TGTGCCAGCCGGGGGGCGACTAATGAAAAACTGTTTTTT	CASRGATNEKLFF
TRBV24-1	.	.	TRBJ2-3	TGTGCCACGGGACATTCAGATACGCAGTATTTT	CATGHSDTQYF
TRBV5-1	.	once	TRBJ1-2	TGCGCCAGCAGCTTGGAGCGGGGGATCTATGGCTACACCTTC	CASSLERGIYGYTF
TRBV6-2/TRBV6-3	.	.	TRBJ1-2	TGTGCCAGCAGCCGTACAATACATGGCTACACCTTC	CASSRTIHGYTF
TRBV28	.	.	TRBJ1-3	TGTGCCACCCGGCCCCCCGCGGGTAGCTCTGGAAACACCATATATTTT	CATRPPAGSSGNTIYF
TRBV27	.	.	TRBJ2-1	TGTGCCAGCAGTATCGCCAGGAACAATGAGCAGTTCTTC	CASSIARNNEQFF
TRBV24-1	.	.	TRBJ1-4	TGTGCCACCAGTGAGCCTACCCCAGGGCAACGGGAAAAACTGTTTTTT	CATSEPTPGQREKLFF
TRBV30	.	.	TRBJ1-1	TGTGCCTGGAGTAGCGGGGGAACGAACACTGAAGCTTTCTTT	CAWSSGGTNTEAFF
TRBV30	.	once	TRBJ1-5	TGTGCCTGGAGTAACAGGGTGAATCAGCCCCAGCATTTT	CAWSNRVNQPQHF
TRBV10-2	TRBD2	.	TRBJ2-3	TGCGCCAGCAGTGAGTCGGGGACTAGCGGGGGGGTAGCAGATACGCAGTATTTT	CASSESGTSGGVADTQYF
TRBV5-1	.	.	TRBJ1-1	TGCGCCAGCAGCTTGGTTCCGGGGATAAACACTGAAGCTTTCTTT	CASSLVPGINTEAFF
TRBV7-2	TRBD1	.	TRBJ1-5	TGTGCCAGCAGCGACGACAGGGAAAATCAGCCCCAGCATTTT	CASSDDRENQPQHF
TRBV19	TRBD1	.	TRBJ1-2	TGTGCCAGTAGTCCACAGGGGACCACCTATGGCTACACCTTC	CASSPQGTTYGYTF
TRBV29-1	TRBD2	.	TRBJ2-5	TGCAGCGTTGCGGCGCGGCGGGAGCGACCCCAAGAGACCCAGTACTTC	CSVAARRERPQETQYF
TRBV4-3	.	few	TRBJ1-4	TGCGCCAGCAGCCAAGACCGCAGGGTAGGGGAAAAACTGTTTTTT	CASSQDRRVGEKLFF
TRBV5-4	TRBD1	few	TRBJ2-7	TGTGCCAGCAGCTTGAATCCGGGACAGGGACTCGTGCAGTACTTC	CASSLNPGQGLVQYF
TRBV19	TRBD1	.	TRBJ2-5	TGTGCCAGTAGTAAGGACAGGCAAGAGACCCAGTACTTC	CASSKDRQETQYF
TRBV3-1/TRBV3-2	TRBD1	once	TRBJ2-7	TGTGCCAGCAGCCGGACAGGGGTCTCCTACGAGCAGTACTTC	CASSRTGVSYEQYF
TRBV27	TRBD1	.	TRBJ1-1	TGTGCCAGCCGGATACCAGGACAGGGCGAAGCTTTCTTT	CASRIPGQGEAFF
TRBV3-1/TRBV3-2	.	.	TRBJ1-2	TGTGCCAGCAGGGGATTTCCGGCGGGGAGCTATGGCTACACCTTC	CASRGFPAGSYGYTF
TRBV30	.	.	TRBJ1-2	TGTGCCTCGACGGACTCCCCAAACTATGGCTACACCTTC	CASTDSPNYGYTF
TRBV7-9	.	.	TRBJ1-1	TGTGCCACCGCAGCGAGTCAACTGAACACTGAAGCTTTCTTT	CATAASQLNTEAFF
TRBV2	.	.	TRBJ1-1	TGTGCCAGCGATTACGGCTTCGAGGACTCGAACACTGAAGCTTTCTTT	CASDYGFEDSNTEAFF
TRBV6-5	.	few	TRBJ2-2	TGTGCCAGCAGTAATAGCGACACCGGGGAGCTGTTTTTT	CASSNSDTGELFF
TRBV6-5	TRBD2	.	TRBJ2-1	TGTGCCAGCAGCACCCCGGCGGGGGGTAGGAATGAGCAGTTCTTC	CASSTPAGGRNEQFF
TRBV7-2	TRBD1	.	TRBJ1-1	TGTGCCAGCAGCCCCAGGGACAGGGTTAACACTGAAGCTTTCTTT	CASSPRDRVNTEAFF
TRBV12-3/TRBV12-4	.	.	TRBJ1-2	TGTGCCAGCAGTTTAGGGAGGGTTGGCTACACCTTC	CASSLGRVGYTF
TRBV6-5	TRBD1	.	TRBJ2-7	TGTGCCAGCAGTCGGGACAGAGCAGCCTACGAGCAGTACTTC	CASSRDRAAYEQYF
TRBV7-2	.	.	TRBJ1-5	TGTGCCAGCAGCTTAGCTACAGTATATCAGCCCCAGCATTTT	CASSLATVYQPQHF
TRBV5-1	.	few	TRBJ2-7	TGCGCCAGCAGCCTTTCCGGGGTGTCTACGGGGGAGCAGTACTTC	CASSLSGVSTGEQYF
TRBV5-1	.	.	TRBJ1-1	TGCGCCAGCAGCTTCATACAGGGAGGGTTTCGTTGGGACACTGAAGCTTTCTTT	CASSFIQGGFRWDTEAFF
TRBV6-2/TRBV6-3	TRBD1	.	TRBJ2-7	TGTGCCAGCAGCCTACTAGGGACAGGCGAGCAGTACTTC	CASSLLGTGEQYF
TRBV12-3/TRBV12-4	TRBD1	.	TRBJ1-2	TGTGCCAGCATCTCGACAGGGGGTGGCTACACCTTC	CASISTGGGYTF
TRBV19	.	.	TRBJ1-5	TGTGCCAGTAGTTACCGACAGGAATATAGCAATCAGCCCCAGCATTTT	CASSYRQEYSNQPQHF
TRBV27	.	.	TRBJ1-2	TGTGCCAGCAGTACGACAGATAACTATGGCTACACCTTC	CASSTTDNYGYTF
TRBV10-3	.	.	TRBJ1-6	TGTGCCATCACCTTGGTCGAGGGTGATTCACCCCTCCACTTT	CAITLVEGDSPLHF
TRBV2	.	.	TRBJ2-1	TGTGCCAGCAGTGGGCGGGGCGACAATGAGCAGTTCTTC	CASSGRGDNEQFF
TRBV6-6	.	.	TRBJ1-1	TGTGCCAGCAGTTACGGTCGAGGAGGTCAAGCTTTCTTT	CASSYGRGGQAFF
TRBV9	TRBD2	.	TRBJ2-2	TGTGCCAGCAGCGGTGGGACTAGCGGGGCGAACACCGGGGAGCTGTTTTTT	CASSGGTSGANTGELFF
TRBV4-1	TRBD1	.	TRBJ1-2	TGCGCCAGCAGCGACGAAGTCAGGGGGAAGAACTATGGCTACACCTTC	CASSDEVRGKNYGYTF
TRBV10-3	.	few	TRBJ1-1	TGTGCCATCCGCCCCATAGCCGGGGGTCCGGCTTTCTTT	CAIRPIAGGPAFF
TRBV24-1	TRBD1	.	TRBJ1-2	TGTGCCACCAGTGCCAAGCCAGGGACAGGGCCCCCCGGCTACACCTTC	CATSAKPGTGPPGYTF
TRBV4-1	.	once	TRBJ2-7	TGCGCCAGCAGCCCCGACAGGTCTACCTACGAGCAGTACTTC	CASSPDRSTYEQYF
TRBV4-1	.	.	TRBJ2-1	TGCGCCAGCAGCCAAGGGCCCGGGTTTGATGAGCAGTTCTTC	CASSQGPGFDEQFF
TRBV30	.	once	TRBJ1-2	TGTGCCTGTGACCTCCCTGCCTCAGGACAGCTATCTAACTATGGCTACACCTTC	CACDLPASGQLSNYGYTF
TRBV5-8	TRBD1	.	TRBJ1-5	TGTGCCAGCAGCTCTACGGGACAGCTTAGCAATCAGCCCCAGCATTTT	CASSSTGQLSNQPQHF